This T cell receptor beta chain was sequenced during a study of cytomegalovirus exposure and HLA in healthy donors. Study outcomes and limitations: In a later analysis, parvovirus B19, influenza, CMV and Epstein-Barr virus appeared linked to several top co-occurrence clusters. The authors enumerated 150 to 200 TCR beta chains as linked to cytomegalovirus. Later work showed greater clonal expansion in HLA-associated TCR beta chains than in equally common others. Owing to their indistinguishability, certain V segments, notably TRBV6-2 and TRBV6-3, were excluded.

The CDR3 is 17 amino acids. The V gene end was trimmed by 2 bases and the J gene end by 8 bases; junction bases not matched to a gene: 9. Germline CDR1 and CDR2: SGHTA and FQGTGA. Researchers ran the PCR with 60 Vbeta and 13 Jbeta primers. TCRdb's table, derived via immunoSEQ multiplex PCR, lists solely in-frame clones and lacks some. This table has roughly 160,000 clones, approximately 75% appearing once. Details on this clone: Its antigen is not known.

The chain links TRBV7-3 to TRBJ2-1; 13 nucleotides align to TRBD2. Material: PBMCs. The clonotype comes from a girl under 18 in good health and CMV-seronegative. The CDR3 sequence: CASSLRTGLAGIHEQFF. In DNA, the CDR3 is TGTGCCAGCAGCTTACGAACGGGACTAGCGGGGATCCATGAGCAGTTCTTC.